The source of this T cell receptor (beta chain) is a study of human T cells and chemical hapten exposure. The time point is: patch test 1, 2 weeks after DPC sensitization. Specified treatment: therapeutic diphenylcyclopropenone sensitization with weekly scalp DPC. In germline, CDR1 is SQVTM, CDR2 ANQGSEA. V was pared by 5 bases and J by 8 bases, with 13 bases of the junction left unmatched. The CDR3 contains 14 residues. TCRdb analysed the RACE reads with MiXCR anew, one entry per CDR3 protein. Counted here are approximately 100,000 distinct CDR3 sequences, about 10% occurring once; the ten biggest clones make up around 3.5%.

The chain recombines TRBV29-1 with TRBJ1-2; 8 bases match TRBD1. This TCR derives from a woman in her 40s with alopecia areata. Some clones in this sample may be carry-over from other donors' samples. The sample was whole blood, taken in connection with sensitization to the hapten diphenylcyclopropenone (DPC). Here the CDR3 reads CSVQNNQGAEGYTF. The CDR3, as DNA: TGCAGCGTTCAGAACAATCAGGGGGCGGAGGGCTACACCTTC.